This T cell receptor (beta chain) was observed in a study of PD-1 blockade in classical Hodgkin lymphoma. The sample holds a few counts of this clone. As yet, its antigen is unknown. V lost 4 bases and J lost 3; bases outside the gene matches: 11. The CDR3 totals 17 residues. Per germline, CDR1 LNHDA and CDR2 SQIVND (reference sequence). Sequencing used immunoSEQ multiplex PCR; TCRdb keeps in-frame clones, though not all of them. The sample gives about 46,000 clones, around 70% of which show up once; approximately 11% is in the top ten. Study outcomes and limitations: No one has yet defined what causes the repertoire differences, which may be disease activity or prior therapy.

No patient escaped relapse after autologous stem cell transplantation, and brentuximab vedotin exposure varied. The chain links TRBV19 to TRBJ1-4, with 7 bases aligning to TRBD1. The source was peripheral blood mononuclear cells (PBMCs), collected at baseline. The sequence derives from a human donor with classical Hodgkin lymphoma. CDR3 loop: CASSNRQGRWANEKLFF. CDR3 DNA: TGTGCCAGTAGTAATCGACAGGGTCGATGGGCTAATGAAAAACTGTTTTTT.